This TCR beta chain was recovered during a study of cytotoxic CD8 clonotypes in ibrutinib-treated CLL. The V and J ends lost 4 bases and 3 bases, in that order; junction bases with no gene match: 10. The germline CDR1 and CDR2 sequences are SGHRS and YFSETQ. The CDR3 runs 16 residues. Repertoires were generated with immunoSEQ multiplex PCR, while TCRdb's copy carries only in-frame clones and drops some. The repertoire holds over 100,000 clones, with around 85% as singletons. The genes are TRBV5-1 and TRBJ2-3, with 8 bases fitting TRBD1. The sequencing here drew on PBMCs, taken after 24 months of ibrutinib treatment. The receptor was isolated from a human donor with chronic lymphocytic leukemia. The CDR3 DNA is TGCGCCAGCAGCCCGAACAGCAGGGGGCGGACAGATACGCAGTATTTT. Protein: CASSPNSRGRTDTQYF.